This T cell receptor (beta chain) was captured in a study of pediatric ulcerative colitis. In the study overall: Several patients showed pancolitis and two showed left-sided colitis. General study findings and limits: Rectal repertoires separated controls, mild-moderate and acute severe colitis. Two patients' blood samples yielded substantially fewer templates.

The table lists this clone with a count of one. Its antigen is as yet unknown. V lost 0 bases and J 6 bases, leaving 18 bases between the germline ends. This CDR3 region has 17 residues. Germline lookup yields CDR1 MGHRA and CDR2 YSYEKL. Sequenced by immunoSEQ multiplex PCR; TCRdb stores in-frame clones only, minus some. The table includes some 60,000 clones, 70% to 80% detected once. This TCR derives from a boy aged 5-17 years with moderate ulcerative colitis. The sample taken for sequencing was blood. This rearrangement joins TRBV4-1 to TRBJ2-4; a possible D gene is TRBD2 (5 bases). The CDR3 nucleotides are TGCGCCAGCAGCCAAGATCGGGGTGCGCAGATGATAAACATTCAGTACTTC. Its protein product is CASSQDRGAQMINIQYF.